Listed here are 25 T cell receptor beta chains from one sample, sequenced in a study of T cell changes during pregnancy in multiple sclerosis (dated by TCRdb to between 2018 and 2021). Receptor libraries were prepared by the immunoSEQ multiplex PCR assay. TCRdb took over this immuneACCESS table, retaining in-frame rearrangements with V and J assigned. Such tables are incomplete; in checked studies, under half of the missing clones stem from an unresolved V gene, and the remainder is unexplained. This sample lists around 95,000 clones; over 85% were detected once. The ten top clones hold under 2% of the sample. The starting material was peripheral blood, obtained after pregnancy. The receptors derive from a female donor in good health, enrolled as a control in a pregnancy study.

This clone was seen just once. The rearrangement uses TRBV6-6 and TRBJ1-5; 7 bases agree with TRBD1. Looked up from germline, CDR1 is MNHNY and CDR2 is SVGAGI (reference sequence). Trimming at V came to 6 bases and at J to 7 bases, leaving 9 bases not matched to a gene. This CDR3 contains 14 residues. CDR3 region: CASSNDRVEQPQHF. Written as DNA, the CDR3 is TGTGCCAGCAGCAACGACAGGGTGGAACAGCCCCAGCATTTT.

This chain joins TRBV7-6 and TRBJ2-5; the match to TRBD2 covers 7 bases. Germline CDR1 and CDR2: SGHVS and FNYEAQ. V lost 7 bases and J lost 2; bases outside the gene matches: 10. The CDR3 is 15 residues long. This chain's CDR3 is CASTAGAGLQETQYF. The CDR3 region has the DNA TGTGCCAGCACCGCTGGAGCGGGGCTACAAGAGACCCAGTACTTC.

DNA of the CDR3: TGTGCCATCAGTGGGGGCGCGGGGGTTCGTTACGAGCAGTACTTC. This translates into CAISGGAGVRYEQYF. The chain is built from TRBV10-3 and TRBJ2-7, with TRBD2 matching over 7 bases. This CDR3 has 15 amino acids. The germline gives CDR1 ENHRY, CDR2 SYGVKD. After removal of 4 bases from V and 4 bases from J, the junction contained 10 bases not matched to a gene.

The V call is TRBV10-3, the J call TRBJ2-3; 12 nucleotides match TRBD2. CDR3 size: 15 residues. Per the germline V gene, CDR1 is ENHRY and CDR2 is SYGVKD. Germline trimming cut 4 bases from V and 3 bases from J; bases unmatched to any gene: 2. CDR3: CAISGGLAGTDTQYF. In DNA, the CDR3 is TGTGCCATCAGTGGAGGACTAGCGGGAACAGATACGCAGTATTTT.

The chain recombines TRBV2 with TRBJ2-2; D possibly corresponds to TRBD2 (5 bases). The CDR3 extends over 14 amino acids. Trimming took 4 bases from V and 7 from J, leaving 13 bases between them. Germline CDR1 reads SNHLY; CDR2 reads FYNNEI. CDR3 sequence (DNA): TGTGCCAGCAGTGGGTCGGGGTTGGTCGGGGAGCTGTTTTTT. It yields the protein CASSGSGLVGELFF.

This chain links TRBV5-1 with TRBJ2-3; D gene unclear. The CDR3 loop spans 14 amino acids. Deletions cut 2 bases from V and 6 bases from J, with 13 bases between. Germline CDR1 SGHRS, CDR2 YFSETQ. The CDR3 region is CASSFSGIQDTQYF. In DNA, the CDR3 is TGCGCCAGCAGCTTCTCAGGAATTCAGGATACGCAGTATTTT. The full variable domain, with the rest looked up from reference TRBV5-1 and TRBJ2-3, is KAGVTQTPRYLIKTRGQQVTLSCSPISGHRSVSWYQQTPGQGLQFLFEYFSETQRNKGNFPGRFSGRQFSNSRSEMNVSTLELGDSALYLCASSFSGIQDTQYFGPGTRLTVL.

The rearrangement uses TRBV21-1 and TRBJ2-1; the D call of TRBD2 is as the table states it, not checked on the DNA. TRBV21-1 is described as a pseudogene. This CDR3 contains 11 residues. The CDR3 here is CASTGYNEQFF. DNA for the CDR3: TGTGCCAGCACCGGGTACAATGAGCAGTTCTTC.

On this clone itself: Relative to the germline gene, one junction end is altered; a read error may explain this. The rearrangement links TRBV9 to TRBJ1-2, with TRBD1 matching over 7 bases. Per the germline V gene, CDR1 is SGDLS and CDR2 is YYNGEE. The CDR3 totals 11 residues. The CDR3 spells CASSVDKGANF. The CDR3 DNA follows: TGTGCCAGCAGCGTAGATAAGGGGGCGAACTTC.

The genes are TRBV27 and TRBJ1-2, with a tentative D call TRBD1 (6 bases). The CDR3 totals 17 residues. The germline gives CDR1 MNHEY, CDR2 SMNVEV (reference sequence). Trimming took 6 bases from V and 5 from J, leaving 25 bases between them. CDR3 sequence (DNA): TGTGCCAGCAGCCCATCGGGTGAAAGGGGGATAATATATGGCTACACCTTC. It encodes CASSPSGERGIIYGYTF.

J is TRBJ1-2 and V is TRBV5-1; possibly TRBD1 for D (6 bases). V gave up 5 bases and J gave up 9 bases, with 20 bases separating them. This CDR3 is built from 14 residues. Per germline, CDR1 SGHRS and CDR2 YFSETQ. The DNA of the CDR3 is TGCGCCAGCAGGGGGGCAGGGGCCTTGTTGAGCTACACCTTC. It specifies CASRGAGALLSYTF.

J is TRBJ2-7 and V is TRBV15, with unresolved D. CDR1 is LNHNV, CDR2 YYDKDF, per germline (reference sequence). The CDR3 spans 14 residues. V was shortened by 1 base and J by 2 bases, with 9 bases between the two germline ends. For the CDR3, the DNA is TGTGCCACCAGCAGAGCCCGGGTAGCCTACGAGCAGTACTTC. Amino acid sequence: CATSRARVAYEQYF.

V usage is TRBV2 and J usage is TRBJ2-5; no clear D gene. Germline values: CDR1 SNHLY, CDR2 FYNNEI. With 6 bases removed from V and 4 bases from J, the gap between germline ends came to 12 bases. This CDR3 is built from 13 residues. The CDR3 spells CASSQLSRETQYF. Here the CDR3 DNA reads TGTGCCAGCAGCCAACTCTCTAGAGAGACCCAGTACTTC.

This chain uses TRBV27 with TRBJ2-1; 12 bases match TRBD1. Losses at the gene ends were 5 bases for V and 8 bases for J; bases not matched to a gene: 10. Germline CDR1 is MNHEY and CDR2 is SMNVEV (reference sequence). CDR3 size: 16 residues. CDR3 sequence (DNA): TGTGCCAGCAGTCCCCCCCCGGGACAGGGGGCTTATGAGCAGTTCTTC. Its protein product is CASSPPPGQGAYEQFF.

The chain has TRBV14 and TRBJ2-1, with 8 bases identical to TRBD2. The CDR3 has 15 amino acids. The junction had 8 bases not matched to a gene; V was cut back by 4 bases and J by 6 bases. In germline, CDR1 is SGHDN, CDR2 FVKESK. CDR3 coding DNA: TGTGCCAGCAGCCGGTCCGGGACTAGAGGCAATGAGCAGTTCTTC. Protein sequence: CASSRSGTRGNEQFF.

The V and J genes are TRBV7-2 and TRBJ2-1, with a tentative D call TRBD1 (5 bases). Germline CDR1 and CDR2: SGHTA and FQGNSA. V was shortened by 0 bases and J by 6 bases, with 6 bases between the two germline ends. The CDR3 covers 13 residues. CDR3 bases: TGTGCCAGCAGCTTAGCTAGGGGCAATGAGCAGTTCTTC. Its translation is CASSLARGNEQFF.

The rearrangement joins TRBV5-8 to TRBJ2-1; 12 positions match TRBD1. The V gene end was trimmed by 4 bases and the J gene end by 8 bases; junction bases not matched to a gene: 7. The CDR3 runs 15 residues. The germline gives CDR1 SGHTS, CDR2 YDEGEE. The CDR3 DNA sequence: TGTGCCAGCAGCGCCGGGACAGGGGGCTCGGATGAGCAGTTCTTC. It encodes CASSAGTGGSDEQFF.

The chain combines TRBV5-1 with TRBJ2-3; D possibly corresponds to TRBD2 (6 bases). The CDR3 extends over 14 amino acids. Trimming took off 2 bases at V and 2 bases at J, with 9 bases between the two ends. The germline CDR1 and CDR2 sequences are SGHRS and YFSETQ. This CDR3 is CASSFGLLTDTQYF. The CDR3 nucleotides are TGCGCCAGCAGCTTCGGACTACTCACAGATACGCAGTATTTT.

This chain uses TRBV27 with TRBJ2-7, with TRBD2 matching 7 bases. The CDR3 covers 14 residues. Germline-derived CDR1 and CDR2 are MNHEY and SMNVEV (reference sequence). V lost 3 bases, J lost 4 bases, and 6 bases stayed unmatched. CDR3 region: CASSFGGSQYEQYF. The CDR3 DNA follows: TGTGCCAGCAGTTTTGGCGGGAGTCAATACGAGCAGTACTTC.

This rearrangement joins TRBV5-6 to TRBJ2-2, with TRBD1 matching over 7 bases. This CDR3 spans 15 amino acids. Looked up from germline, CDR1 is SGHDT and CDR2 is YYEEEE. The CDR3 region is CATTQGQINTGELFF. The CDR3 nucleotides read TGTGCTACCACCCAGGGACAGATAAACACCGGGGAGCTGTTTTTT. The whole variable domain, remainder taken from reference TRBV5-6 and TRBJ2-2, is DAGVTQSPTHLIKTRGQQVTLRCSPKSGHDTVSWYQQALGQGPQFIFQYYEEEERQRGNFPDRFSGHQFPNYSSELNVNALLLGDSALYLCATTQGQINTGELFFGEGSRLTVL.

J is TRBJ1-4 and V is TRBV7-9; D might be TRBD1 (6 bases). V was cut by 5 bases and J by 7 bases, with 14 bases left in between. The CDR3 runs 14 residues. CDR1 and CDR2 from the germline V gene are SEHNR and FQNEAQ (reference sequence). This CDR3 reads CASSLSGASEKLFF. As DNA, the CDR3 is TGTGCCAGCAGCCTTTCAGGGGCGAGTGAAAAACTGTTTTTT.

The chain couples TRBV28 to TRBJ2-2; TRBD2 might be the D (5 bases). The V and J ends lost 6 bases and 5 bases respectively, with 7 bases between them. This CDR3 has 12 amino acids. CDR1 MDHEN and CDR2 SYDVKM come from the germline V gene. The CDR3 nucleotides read TGTGCCAGCAGCCGCGGGACCGGGGAGCTGTTTTTT. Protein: CASSRGTGELFF.

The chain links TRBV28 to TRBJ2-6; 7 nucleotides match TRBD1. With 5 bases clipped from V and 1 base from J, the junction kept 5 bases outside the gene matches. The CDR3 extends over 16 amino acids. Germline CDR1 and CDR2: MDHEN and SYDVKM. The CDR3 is CASSPDRVSGANVLTF. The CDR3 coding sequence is TGTGCCAGCAGTCCCGACAGGGTTTCTGGGGCCAACGTCCTGACTTTC.

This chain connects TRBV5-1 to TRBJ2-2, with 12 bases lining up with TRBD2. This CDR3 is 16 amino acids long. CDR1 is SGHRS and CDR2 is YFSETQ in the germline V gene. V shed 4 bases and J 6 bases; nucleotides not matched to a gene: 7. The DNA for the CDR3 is TGCGCCAGCAGCGCCCGACTAGCGGGAGAGGCCGGGGAGCTGTTTTTT. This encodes CASSARLAGEAGELFF.

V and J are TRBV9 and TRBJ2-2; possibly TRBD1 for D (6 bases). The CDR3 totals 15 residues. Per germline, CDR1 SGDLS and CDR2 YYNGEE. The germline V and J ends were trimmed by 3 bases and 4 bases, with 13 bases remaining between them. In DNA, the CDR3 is TGTGCCAGCAGCGGGGGGCAAATTGGCACCGGGGAGCTGTTTTTT. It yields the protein CASSGGQIGTGELFF.

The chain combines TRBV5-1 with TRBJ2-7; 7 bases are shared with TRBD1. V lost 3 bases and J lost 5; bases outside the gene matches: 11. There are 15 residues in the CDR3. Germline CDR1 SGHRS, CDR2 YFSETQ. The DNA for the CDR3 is TGCGCCAGCAGCTACACGGACAGGAAGAGGGACGAGCAGTACTTC. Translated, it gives CASSYTDRKRDEQYF.